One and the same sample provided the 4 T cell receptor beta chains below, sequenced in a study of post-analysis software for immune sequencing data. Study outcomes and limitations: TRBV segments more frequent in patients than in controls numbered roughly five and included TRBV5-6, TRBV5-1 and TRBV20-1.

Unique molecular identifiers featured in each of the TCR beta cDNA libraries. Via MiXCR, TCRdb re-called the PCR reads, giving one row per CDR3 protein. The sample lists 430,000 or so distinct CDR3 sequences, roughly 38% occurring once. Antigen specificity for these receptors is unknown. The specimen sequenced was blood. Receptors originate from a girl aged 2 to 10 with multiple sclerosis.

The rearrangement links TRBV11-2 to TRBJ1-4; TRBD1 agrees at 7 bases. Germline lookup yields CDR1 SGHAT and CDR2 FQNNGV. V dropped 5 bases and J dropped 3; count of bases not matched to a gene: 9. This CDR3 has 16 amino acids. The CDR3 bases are TGTGCCAGCAGCCCAGGACAGGAAGGACCTAATGAAAAACTGTTTTTT. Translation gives CASSPGQEGPNEKLFF.

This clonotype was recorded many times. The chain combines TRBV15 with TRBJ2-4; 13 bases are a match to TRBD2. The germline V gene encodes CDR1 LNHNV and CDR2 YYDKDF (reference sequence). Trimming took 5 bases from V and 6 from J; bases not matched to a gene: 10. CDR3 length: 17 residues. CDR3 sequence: CATSGTSGRAAGNIQYF. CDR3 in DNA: TGTGCCACCAGCGGTACTAGCGGGAGGGCCGCGGGAAACATTCAGTACTTC.

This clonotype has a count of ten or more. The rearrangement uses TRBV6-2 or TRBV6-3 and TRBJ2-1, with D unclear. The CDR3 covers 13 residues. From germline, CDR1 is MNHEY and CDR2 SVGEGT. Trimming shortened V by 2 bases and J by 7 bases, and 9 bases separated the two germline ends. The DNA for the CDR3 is TGTGCCAGCAGTTACCCCGGAACTAATGAGCAGTTCTTC. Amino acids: CASSYPGTNEQFF.

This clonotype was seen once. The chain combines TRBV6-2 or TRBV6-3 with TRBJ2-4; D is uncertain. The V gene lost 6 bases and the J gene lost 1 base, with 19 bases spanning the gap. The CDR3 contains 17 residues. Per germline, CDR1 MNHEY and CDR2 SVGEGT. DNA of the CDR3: TGTGCCAGCAGCTCTTTGGGAACAGCAATTGCCAAAAACATTCAGTACTTC. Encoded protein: CASSSLGTAIAKNIQYF.